Listed below are T cell receptor beta chains from one sample, sequenced in a study of T cells in Graves' hyperthyroidism and ophthalmopathy. TCRdb re-called the multiplex PCR reads with MiXCR, one entry per CDR3 protein. The sample records roughly 560,000 distinct CDR3 sequences, about 15% being singletons. The sequenced sample was blood. These receptors were taken from a woman aged 40-49 years with Graves' ophthalmopathy. Both conserved end residues are part of each CDR3. Each record gives: clone size, J gene, D gene, V gene, CDR3 DNA, CDR3 protein. The D gene is left open where the match is weak. A row's size may be missing; if present it is once, few, many or a size class.

clone size: few; J gene: TRBJ2-7; D gene: TRBD2; V gene: TRBV10-3; CDR3 DNA: TGTGCCATCAGTGGAAGCGGGAAGCCCTACGAGCAGTACTTC; CDR3 protein: CAISGSGKPYEQYF
clone size: many; J gene: TRBJ1-3; D gene: TRBD1; V gene: TRBV29-1; CDR3 DNA: TGCAGCATCACAGGGGACGGAAACACCATATATTTT; CDR3 protein: CSITGDGNTIYF
clone size: .; J gene: TRBJ2-2; D gene: TRBD2; V gene: TRBV6-2/TRBV6-3; CDR3 DNA: TGTGCCAGCAGTTACTCGGCGGGCCTAGCGGGATACACCGGGGAGCTGTTTTTT; CDR3 protein: CASSYSAGLAGYTGELFF
clone size: .; J gene: TRBJ1-5; D gene: TRBD1; V gene: TRBV29-1; CDR3 DNA: TGCAGCGTGGGGGACAGGCCAGGCGACCCTCAGCCCCAGCATTTT; CDR3 protein: CSVGDRPGDPQPQHF
clone size: many; J gene: TRBJ2-7; D gene: .; V gene: TRBV20-1; CDR3 DNA: TGCAGTGCTAGAGATTTAGCGGTCCGAGACTACGAGCAGTACTTC; CDR3 protein: CSARDLAVRDYEQYF
clone size: many; J gene: TRBJ2-7; D gene: .; V gene: TRBV6-2/TRBV6-3; CDR3 DNA: TGTGCCAGCACCCGACACGGCGAGCAGTACTTC; CDR3 protein: CASTRHGEQYF
clone size: many; J gene: TRBJ1-2; D gene: .; V gene: TRBV12-3/TRBV12-4; CDR3 DNA: TGTGCCAGCAGTTTAGTCCAGGGGTGGGGTGGCTACACCTTC; CDR3 protein: CASSLVQGWGGYTF
clone size: .; J gene: TRBJ2-5; D gene: .; V gene: TRBV20-1; CDR3 DNA: TGCAGTGCTAGTCTCCCAGAGGGGACCCAGTACTTC; CDR3 protein: CSASLPEGTQYF
clone size: many; J gene: TRBJ1-2; D gene: TRBD1; V gene: TRBV6-1; CDR3 DNA: TGTGCCAGCAGGTGGGGACAGGGGAACTATGGCTACACCTTC; CDR3 protein: CASRWGQGNYGYTF
clone size: many; J gene: TRBJ2-4; D gene: .; V gene: TRBV11-2; CDR3 DNA: TGTGCCAGCAGCCCTGGACTAAGTGGAGCCAAAAACATTCAGTACTTC; CDR3 protein: CASSPGLSGAKNIQYF